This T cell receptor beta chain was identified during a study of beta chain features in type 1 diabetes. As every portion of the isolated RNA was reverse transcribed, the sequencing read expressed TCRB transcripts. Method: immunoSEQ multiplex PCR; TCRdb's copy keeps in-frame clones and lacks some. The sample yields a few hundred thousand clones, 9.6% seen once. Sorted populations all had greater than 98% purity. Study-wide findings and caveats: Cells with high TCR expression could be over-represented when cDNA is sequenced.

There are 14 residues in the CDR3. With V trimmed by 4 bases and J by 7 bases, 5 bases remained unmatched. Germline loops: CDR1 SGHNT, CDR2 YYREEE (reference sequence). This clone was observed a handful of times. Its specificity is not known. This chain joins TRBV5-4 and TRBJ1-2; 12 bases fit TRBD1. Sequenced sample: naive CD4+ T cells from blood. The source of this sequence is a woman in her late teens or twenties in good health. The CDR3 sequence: CASSPPGQGAGYTF. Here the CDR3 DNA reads TGTGCCAGCAGCCCTCCGGGACAGGGGGCTGGCTACACCTTC.